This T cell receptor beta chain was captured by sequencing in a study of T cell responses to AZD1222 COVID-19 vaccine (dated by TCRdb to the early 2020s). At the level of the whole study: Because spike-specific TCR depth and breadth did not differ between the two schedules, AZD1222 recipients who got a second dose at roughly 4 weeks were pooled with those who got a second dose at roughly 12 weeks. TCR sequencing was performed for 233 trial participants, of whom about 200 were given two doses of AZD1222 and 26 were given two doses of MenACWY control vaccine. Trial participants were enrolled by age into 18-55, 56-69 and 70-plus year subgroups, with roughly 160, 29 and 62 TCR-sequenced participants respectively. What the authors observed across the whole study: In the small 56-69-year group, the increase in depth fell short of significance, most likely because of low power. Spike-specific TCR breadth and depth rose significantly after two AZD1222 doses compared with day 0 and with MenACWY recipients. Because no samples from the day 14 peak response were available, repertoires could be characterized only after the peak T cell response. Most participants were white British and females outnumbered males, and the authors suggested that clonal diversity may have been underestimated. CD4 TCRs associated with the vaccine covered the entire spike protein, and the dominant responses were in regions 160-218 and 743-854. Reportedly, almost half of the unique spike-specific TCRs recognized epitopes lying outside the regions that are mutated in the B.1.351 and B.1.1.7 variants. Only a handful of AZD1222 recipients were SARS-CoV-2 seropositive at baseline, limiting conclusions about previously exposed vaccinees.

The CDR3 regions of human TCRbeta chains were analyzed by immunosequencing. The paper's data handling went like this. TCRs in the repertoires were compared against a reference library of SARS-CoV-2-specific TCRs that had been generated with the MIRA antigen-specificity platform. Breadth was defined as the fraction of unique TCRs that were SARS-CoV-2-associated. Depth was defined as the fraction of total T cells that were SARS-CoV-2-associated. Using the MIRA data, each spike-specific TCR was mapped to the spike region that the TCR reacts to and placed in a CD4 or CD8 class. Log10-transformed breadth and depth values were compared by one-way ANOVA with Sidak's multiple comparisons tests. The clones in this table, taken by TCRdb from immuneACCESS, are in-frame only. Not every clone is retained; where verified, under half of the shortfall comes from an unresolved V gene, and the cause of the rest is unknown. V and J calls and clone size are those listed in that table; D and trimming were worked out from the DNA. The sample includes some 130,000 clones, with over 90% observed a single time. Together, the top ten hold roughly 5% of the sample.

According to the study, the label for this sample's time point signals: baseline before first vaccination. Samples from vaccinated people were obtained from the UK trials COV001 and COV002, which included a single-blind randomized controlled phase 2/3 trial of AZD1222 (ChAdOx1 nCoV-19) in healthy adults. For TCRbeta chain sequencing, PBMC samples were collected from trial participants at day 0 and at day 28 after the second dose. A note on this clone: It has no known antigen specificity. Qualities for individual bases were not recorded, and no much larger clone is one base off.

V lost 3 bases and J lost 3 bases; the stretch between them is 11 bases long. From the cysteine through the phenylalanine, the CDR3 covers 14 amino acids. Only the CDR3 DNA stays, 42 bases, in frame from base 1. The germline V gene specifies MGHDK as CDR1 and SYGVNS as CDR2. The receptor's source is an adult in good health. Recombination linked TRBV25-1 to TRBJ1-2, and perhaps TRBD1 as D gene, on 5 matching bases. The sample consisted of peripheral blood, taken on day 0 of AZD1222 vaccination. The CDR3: CASSDLGTDYGYTF. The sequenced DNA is TGTGCCAGCAGTGACCTCGGGACGGACTATGGCTACACCTTC.